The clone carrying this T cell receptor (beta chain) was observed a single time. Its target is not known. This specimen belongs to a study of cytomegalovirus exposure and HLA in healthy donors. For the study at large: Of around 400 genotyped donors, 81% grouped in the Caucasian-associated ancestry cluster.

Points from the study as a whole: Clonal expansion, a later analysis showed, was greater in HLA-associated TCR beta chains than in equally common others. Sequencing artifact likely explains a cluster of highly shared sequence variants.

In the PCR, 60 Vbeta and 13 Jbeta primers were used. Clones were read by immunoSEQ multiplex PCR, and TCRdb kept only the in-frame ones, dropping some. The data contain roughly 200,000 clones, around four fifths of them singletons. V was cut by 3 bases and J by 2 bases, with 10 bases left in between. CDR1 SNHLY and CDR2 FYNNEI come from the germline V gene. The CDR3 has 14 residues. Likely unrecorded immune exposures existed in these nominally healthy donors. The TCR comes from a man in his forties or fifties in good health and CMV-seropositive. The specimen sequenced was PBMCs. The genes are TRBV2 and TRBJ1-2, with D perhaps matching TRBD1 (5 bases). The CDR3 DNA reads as TGTGCCAGCAGTGATGCGGGGACCAACTATGGCTACACCTTC. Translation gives CASSDAGTNYGYTF.